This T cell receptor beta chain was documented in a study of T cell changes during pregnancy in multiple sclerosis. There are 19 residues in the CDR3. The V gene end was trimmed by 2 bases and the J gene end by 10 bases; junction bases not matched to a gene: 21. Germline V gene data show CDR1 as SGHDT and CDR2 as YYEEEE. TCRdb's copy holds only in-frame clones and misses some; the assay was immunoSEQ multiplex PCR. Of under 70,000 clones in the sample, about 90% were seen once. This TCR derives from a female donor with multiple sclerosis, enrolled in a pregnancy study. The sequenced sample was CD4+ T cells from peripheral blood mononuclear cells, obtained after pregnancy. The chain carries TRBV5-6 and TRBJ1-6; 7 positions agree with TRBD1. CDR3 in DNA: TGTGCCAGCAGCTTAAGACAGGGTGACTTCGCGCGGAGAGGATCACCCCTCCACTTT. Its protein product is CASSLRQGDFARRGSPLHF.